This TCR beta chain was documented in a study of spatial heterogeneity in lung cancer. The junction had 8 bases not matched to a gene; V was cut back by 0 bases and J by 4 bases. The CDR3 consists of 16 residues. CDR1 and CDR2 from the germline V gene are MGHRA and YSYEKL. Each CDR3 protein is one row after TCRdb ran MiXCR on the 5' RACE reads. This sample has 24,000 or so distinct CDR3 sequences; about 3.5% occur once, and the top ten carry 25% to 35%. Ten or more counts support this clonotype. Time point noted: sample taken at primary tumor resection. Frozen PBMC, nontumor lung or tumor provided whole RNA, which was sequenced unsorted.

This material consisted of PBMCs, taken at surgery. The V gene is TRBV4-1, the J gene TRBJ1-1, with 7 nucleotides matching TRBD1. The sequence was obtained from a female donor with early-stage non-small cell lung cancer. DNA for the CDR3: TGCGCCAGCAGCCAAGATCACAGGGGAACGGGCACTGAAGCTTTCTTT. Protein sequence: CASSQDHRGTGTEAFF.